This is a list of T cell receptor beta chains from one sample in a study of shared clonotypes between healthy human individuals. The protocol was immunoSEQ multiplex PCR, while the TCRdb copy is restricted to in-frame clones and leaves out a portion. Among about 2.3 million clones listed, 80% to 95% were seen once. The sample was naive CD4+ T cells from PBMCs. The receptors come from a man aged 18 to 29 in good health. Some clones in this sample may be carry-over from other donors' samples. Both conserved end residues are part of each CDR3. The order of the fields is J gene, V gene, CDR3 protein.

J gene: TRBJ2-5; V gene: TRBV18; CDR3 protein: CASSRGQGETQYF
J gene: TRBJ2-7; V gene: TRBV7-6; CDR3 protein: CASSLAAPPAYEQYF
J gene: TRBJ2-5; V gene: TRBV10-3; CDR3 protein: CATVGGRGETQYF
J gene: TRBJ1-1; V gene: TRBV27; CDR3 protein: CASSFRNRANTEAFF
J gene: TRBJ2-5; V gene: TRBV10-3; CDR3 protein: CAISDGVRLQETQYF
J gene: TRBJ2-7; V gene: TRBV29-1; CDR3 protein: CSAGQGGYEQYF
J gene: TRBJ2-7; V gene: TRBV28; CDR3 protein: CASSLVSAYEQYF
J gene: TRBJ2-3; V gene: TRBV28; CDR3 protein: CASSLHPGRTGDSTDTQYF
J gene: TRBJ1-1; V gene: TRBV6-5; CDR3 protein: CASKDSHMNTEAFF
J gene: TRBJ1-1; V gene: TRBV28; CDR3 protein: CASTTALGRAEAFF
J gene: TRBJ1-5; V gene: TRBV2; CDR3 protein: CASSGGSRDQPQHF
J gene: TRBJ2-7; V gene: TRBV5-1; CDR3 protein: CASSRTGGNDEQYF
J gene: TRBJ1-2; V gene: TRBV19; CDR3 protein: CASSIRSPYGYTF
J gene: TRBJ1-1; V gene: TRBV11-2; CDR3 protein: CASSLERVKGTEAFF
J gene: TRBJ2-3; V gene: TRBV14; CDR3 protein: CASSPGLGATDTQYF
J gene: TRBJ2-5; V gene: TRBV9; CDR3 protein: CASSVDLGQGAWETQYF
J gene: TRBJ1-4; V gene: TRBV2; CDR3 protein: CASAGVNEKLFF
J gene: TRBJ2-7; V gene: TRBV28; CDR3 protein: CASSLLGQLGVYF
J gene: TRBJ2-2; V gene: TRBV19; CDR3 protein: CASSIRADRGSNTGELFF
J gene: TRBJ1-3; V gene: TRBV6-5; CDR3 protein: CASSYSIRGNTIYF
J gene: TRBJ2-5; V gene: TRBV28; CDR3 protein: CASSWWDRQETQYF
J gene: TRBJ2-7; V gene: TRBV28; CDR3 protein: CASSYGTGVREQYF
J gene: TRBJ1-4; V gene: TRBV4-1; CDR3 protein: CASSTKATNEKLFF
J gene: TRBJ2-7; V gene: TRBV10-3; CDR3 protein: CAISGKGAPYEQYF
J gene: TRBJ2-4; V gene: TRBV28; CDR3 protein: CATLSAARAKNIQYF
J gene: TRBJ2-1; V gene: TRBV11-3; CDR3 protein: CASSLGRYNEQFF
J gene: TRBJ1-1; V gene: TRBV20-1; CDR3 protein: CSARDNKAFF
J gene: TRBJ2-3; V gene: TRBV28; CDR3 protein: CASSFIAWSTDTQYF
J gene: TRBJ2-1; V gene: TRBV19; CDR3 protein: CASSLLGQGGNEQFF
J gene: TRBJ1-2; V gene: TRBV4-1; CDR3 protein: CASSRVEVMHYGYTF
J gene: TRBJ2-2; V gene: TRBV7-9; CDR3 protein: CASSHAFGTATQGELFF
J gene: TRBJ2-1; V gene: TRBV19; CDR3 protein: CASSRLAGGLLFGDEQFF
J gene: TRBJ2-6; V gene: TRBV19; CDR3 protein: CASSWQSGANVLTF
J gene: TRBJ2-1; V gene: TRBV5-4; CDR3 protein: CASSLLGTSGEEQFF
J gene: TRBJ2-1; V gene: TRBV5-4; CDR3 protein: CASSDGTYNEQFF
J gene: TRBJ2-5; V gene: TRBV7-8; CDR3 protein: CASSLVETGGYQYF
J gene: TRBJ2-5; V gene: TRBV2; CDR3 protein: CASSDGLGQGLETQYF
J gene: TRBJ2-7; V gene: TRBV6-1; CDR3 protein: CASSETRGDIEQYF
J gene: TRBJ1-2; V gene: TRBV28; CDR3 protein: CASRVTGSANYGYTF
J gene: TRBJ1-2; V gene: TRBV7-9; CDR3 protein: CASSLAGAGGYTF
J gene: TRBJ1-2; V gene: TRBV10-3; CDR3 protein: CAISEPQGLANYGYTF
J gene: TRBJ2-7; V gene: TRBV28; CDR3 protein: CATSGPRPREQYF
J gene: TRBJ2-5; V gene: TRBV5-5; CDR3 protein: CASSPTPGIETQYF
J gene: TRBJ1-3; V gene: TRBV9; CDR3 protein: CASSPDRDTQVGNTIYF
J gene: TRBJ1-2; V gene: TRBV28; CDR3 protein: CASRGTNYGYTF
J gene: TRBJ2-7; V gene: TRBV5-6; CDR3 protein: CASSFPRTSGSYEQYF
J gene: TRBJ1-5; V gene: TRBV7-2; CDR3 protein: CASSHGTAYSNQPQHF
J gene: TRBJ2-1; V gene: TRBV9; CDR3 protein: CASSVEAGLFYNEQFF
J gene: TRBJ2-5; V gene: TRBV28; CDR3 protein: CASSPPVQETQYF
J gene: TRBJ2-6; V gene: TRBV15; CDR3 protein: CATRDWGGTGANVLTF
J gene: TRBJ1-5; V gene: TRBV4-1; CDR3 protein: CASSQTGLSNQPQHF
J gene: TRBJ2-1; V gene: TRBV10-3; CDR3 protein: CAISELGQSYNEQFF
J gene: TRBJ2-7; V gene: TRBV11-2; CDR3 protein: CASSLGGVNEQYF
J gene: TRBJ2-7; V gene: TRBV5-1; CDR3 protein: CASSYSGTGGYEQYF
J gene: TRBJ1-2; V gene: TRBV28; CDR3 protein: CASSWRTWNYGYTF
J gene: TRBJ2-4; V gene: TRBV11-2; CDR3 protein: CASSFRAPAYREAKNIQYF
J gene: TRBJ2-7; V gene: TRBV14; CDR3 protein: CASSPPGTGLGYEQYF
J gene: TRBJ1-1; V gene: TRBV6-6; CDR3 protein: CASSGRTGVNTEAFF
J gene: TRBJ2-5; V gene: TRBV7-2; CDR3 protein: CASSLGFLETQYF